Included here is one T cell receptor (beta chain) sequence, with context. This sample was taken from a study of blood T cell repertoires in COVID-19. On the study more broadly: Acute and convalescent COVID-19 specimens originated in the United States, Italy and Spain. The cDNA or gDNA used as material had been derived from T cells, B-cell-depleted T cells, or PBMCs.

Germline V CDR1 and CDR2: MNHEY, SVGEGT. CDR3 size: 19 residues. V lost 1 base and J 5 bases, leaving 23 bases between the germline ends. The data were produced by immunoSEQ multiplex PCR, yet TCRdb's version contains in-frame clones alone and is incomplete. The sample consists of about 480,000 clones, roughly nine tenths of them appearing once. The chain employs TRBV6-2 or TRBV6-3 and TRBJ2-2, with D possibly being TRBD1 (7 bases). The sample consisted of peripheral blood. The source of this sequence is a man younger than 35 with COVID-19, enrolled during active disease. The CDR3 nucleotides are TGTGCCAGCAGTTACTTTCCCCCTGGACAGGCCGGGGGAACCGGGGAGCTGTTTTTT. Its protein product is CASSYFPPGQAGGTGELFF.